The clone carrying this T cell receptor (beta chain) was picked up a small number of times. Its antigen is not known. The source of the sample is a study of blood T cells in healthy people across ages. Germline V gene data show CDR1 as SGHAT and CDR2 as FQNNGV. V lost 1 base and J lost 7, with 17 bases in between. This CDR3 has 15 residues. Overall study results and limits: A roughly linear age-dependent decrease characterized TCR beta diversity per million T cells.

The individuals who served as donors were healthy Caucasians living in Russia, aged about 6 to 90. A second PCR, run for roughly 7 to 12 cycles, used a sample-barcoded 5' primer plus a J-beta primer mix. TCRdb processed the 5' RACE reads anew with MiXCR; each CDR3 protein has one entry. The data contain roughly 1.5 million distinct CDR3 sequences, 35% to 45% of them singletons. Sequencing was carried out using blood. This receptor was taken from a woman between 18 and 30 years old in good health. J is TRBJ2-7 and V is TRBV11-2, with TRBD2 as a possible D gene (5 bases). The CDR3, as DNA: TGTGCCAGCAGCTTAGGGGCGGGCACCCTGGGAGAGCAGTACTTC. Residues: CASSLGAGTLGEQYF.